Listed here are 31 T cell receptor beta chains from one sample, sequenced in a study of T cells in Graves' hyperthyroidism and ophthalmopathy. The source material, RNA transcripts, was used to amplify TCR beta CDR3 regions. Using the HTBI primer set, a first-round RT-PCR was run on the TCR CDR3. TCRdb re-analysed the multiplex PCR reads in MiXCR, keeping a single row per CDR3 protein. The sample yields hundreds of thousands of distinct CDR3 sequences, nearly 20% seen once. The sample comprised blood. These receptors all come from a man in his forties or fifties with Graves' ophthalmopathy.

This clonotype has just a few counts. The V and J genes are TRBV28 and TRBJ2-2; tentatively, D is TRBD2 (6 bases). The CDR3 runs to 12 residues. Germline values: CDR1 MDHEN, CDR2 SYDVKM. The CDR3 coding sequence is TGTGCGGCGGAGGGAAACGCCGGGGAGCTGTTTTTT. Its translation: CAAEGNAGELFF.

This clonotype was observed at least ten times. The rearrangement uses TRBV2 and TRBJ2-7; 8 bases are a match to TRBD2. Germline trimming cut 5 bases from V and 1 base from J; bases unmatched to any gene: 7. The CDR3 loop spans 15 amino acids. Germline V gene lookup returns CDR1 SNHLY and CDR2 FYNNEI. CDR3 coding DNA: TGTGCCAGCAGTAGGGCTAGCGGGCCTTCCTACGAGCAGTACTTC. Its translation is CASSRASGPSYEQYF. The complete variable domain, with remaining parts taken from reference TRBV2 and TRBJ2-7, reads EPEVTQTPSHQVTQMGQEVILRCVPISNHLYFYWYRQILGQKVEFLVSFYNNEISEKSEIFDDQFSVERPDGSNFTLKIRSTKLEDSAMYFCASSRASGPSYEQYFGPGTRLTVT.

This clonotype was found a few times. This sequence joins TRBV9 and TRBJ2-1; either TRBD1 or TRBD2 may supply D (5 bases each). Trimming stripped 2 bases from V and 3 bases from J, with 12 bases between. CDR3 length equals 15 residues. The germline gives CDR1 SGDLS, CDR2 YYNGEE. CDR3 sequence (DNA): TGTGCCAGCAGCGTCGGGACCGCCGACTACAATGAGCAGTTCTTC. Encoded protein: CASSVGTADYNEQFF.

The J gene is TRBJ2-1, the V gene TRBV4-1; the D is unclear. This CDR3 is built from 16 residues. Germline assignment: CDR1 MGHRA and CDR2 YSYEKL. Deletions cut 4 bases from V and 0 bases from J, with 13 bases between. CDR3 DNA sequence: TGCGCCAGCAGCCCCGTCACGGGTAGCTCCTACAATGAGCAGTTCTTC. Residues: CASSPVTGSSYNEQFF.

This clonotype has a handful of counts. The chain joins TRBV10-3 to TRBJ2-3; 10 bases agree with TRBD2. V gave up 7 bases and J gave up 4 bases; unmatched junction bases: 8. The CDR3 contains 15 residues. CDR1 is ENHRY and CDR2 is SYGVKD in the germline V gene. The CDR3 sequence is CAIMPSGSRADTQYF. The CDR3 bases are TGTGCCATCATGCCTAGCGGGAGTAGGGCAGATACGCAGTATTTT.

This clonotype has at least ten counts. The rearrangement joins TRBV12-3 or TRBV12-4 to TRBJ1-1, with D possibly TRBD1 on 5 matching bases. Deletions cut 4 bases from V and 1 base from J, with 16 bases between. This CDR3 region has 16 residues. The DNA of the CDR3 is TGTGCCAGCAGTTGGACTGGGGCAGACGGGAACACTGAAGCTTTCTTT. This sequence encodes CASSWTGADGNTEAFF.

This sequence joins TRBV6-2 or TRBV6-3 and TRBJ1-2, with D hard to call. The CDR3 is made up of 18 amino acids. Trimming stripped 5 bases from V and 4 bases from J, with 26 bases between. Germline CDR1 reads MNHEY; CDR2 reads SVGEGT. This CDR3 is CASSTHGTLSRAFYGYTF. The CDR3 DNA reads as TGTGCCAGCAGTACCCATGGAACCCTGAGCAGAGCCTTCTATGGCTACACCTTC.

V and J are TRBV4-1 and TRBJ2-1; D is possibly TRBD2 (6 bases). The ends were cut back, 0 bases at V and 10 bases at J, with 16 bases in the middle. Germline V gene sequence: CDR1 MGHRA, CDR2 YSYEKL. The CDR3 loop spans 15 amino acids. CDR3 sequence reads: CASSQDPAGRGEQFF. Written as DNA, the CDR3 is TGCGCCAGCAGCCAAGATCCAGCGGGCCGTGGAGAGCAGTTCTTC.

The chain joins TRBV7-9 to TRBJ2-3; tentative D call: TRBD2 (5 bases). The ends were cut back, 5 bases at V and 8 bases at J, with 14 bases in the middle. CDR3 length: 13 amino acids. Germline V gives CDR1 SEHNR, CDR2 FQNEAQ (reference sequence). The CDR3 bases are TGTGCCAGCAGCCCCGAGGACCGGGGTACGCAGTATTTT. This sequence encodes CASSPEDRGTQYF. The full variable domain, completed using reference TRBV7-9 and TRBJ2-3, is DTGVSQNPRHKITKRGQNVTFRCDPISEHNRLYWYRQTLGQGPEFLTYFQNEAQLEKSRLLSDRFSAERPKGSFSTLEIQRTEQGDSAMYLCASSPEDRGTQYFGPGTRLTVL.

This clonotype has more than one count but fewer than ten. The rearrangement links TRBV7-9 to TRBJ2-1; TRBD2 agrees at 11 bases. In germline, CDR1 is SEHNR, CDR2 FQNEAQ (reference sequence). CDR3 size: 16 residues. V dropped 5 bases and J dropped 8; count of bases not matched to a gene: 11. The CDR3 sequence: CASSPLAGGPMYEQFF. The DNA for the CDR3 is TGTGCCAGCAGCCCGTTAGCGGGAGGGCCTATGTATGAGCAGTTCTTC.

This clonotype was seen more than once but under ten times. This rearrangement joins TRBV19 to TRBJ1-5; D unclear. Trimming stripped 3 bases from V and 6 bases from J, with 15 bases between. The length of the CDR3 is 15 residues. CDR1 LNHDA and CDR2 SQIVND come from the germline V gene (reference sequence). CDR3 sequence (DNA): TGTGCCAGTAGTATCGGCTCTCGCGGAGGTCAGCCCCAGCATTTT. It is translated as CASSIGSRGGQPQHF.

This clonotype was observed a few times. The chain carries TRBV6-2 or TRBV6-3 and TRBJ2-3; possible D gene TRBD2, 6 bases. The CDR3 runs 15 residues. Per germline, CDR1 MNHEY and CDR2 SVGEGT. V shed 7 bases and J shed 6 bases, with 20 bases lying between them. The CDR3 is CASKPTGSRGDTQYF. CDR3 bases: TGTGCCAGCAAGCCGACCGGCTCCCGGGGGGATACGCAGTATTTT.

This clonotype was picked up a small number of times. This sequence joins TRBV30 and TRBJ2-7, with no clear D. The V end lost 2 bases, the J end lost 3 bases, and 8 bases lay between the germline ends. Germline V lookup: CDR1 GTSNPN, CDR2 SVGIG (reference sequence). The CDR3 is 12 amino acids. The CDR3 loop is CAWSSLGYEQYF. Written as DNA, the CDR3 is TGTGCCTGGAGTTCTTTAGGCTACGAGCAGTACTTC. The full variable domain, completed using reference TRBV30 and TRBJ2-7, is SQTIHQWPATLVQPVGSPLSLECTVEGTSNPNLYWYRQAAGRGLQLLFYSVGIGQISSEVPQNLSASRPQDRQFILSSKKLLLSDSGFYLCAWSSLGYEQYFGPGTRLTVT.

The chain has TRBV12-3 or TRBV12-4 and TRBJ1-4; a possible D gene is TRBD1 (6 bases). Trimming stripped 6 bases from V and 1 base from J, with 9 bases between. The CDR3 is made up of 14 amino acids. The CDR3 reads CASRRGRTNEKLFF. In nucleotides, the CDR3 is TGTGCCAGCAGGAGGGGGAGAACTAATGAAAAACTGTTTTTT.

This clonotype turned up a few times. This chain links TRBV4-2 with TRBJ2-5, with D unclear. V lost 1 base, J lost 5 bases, and 8 bases lay in between. This CDR3 is built from 13 residues. Germline CDR1 reads LGHNA; CDR2 reads YNFKEQ. The CDR3 DNA is TGTGCCAGCAGCCAAGGTTTCCGGGAGACCCAGTACTTC. Amino acid sequence: CASSQGFRETQYF.

This clonotype came up a few times. A read error may be the cause here, since a much bigger clone is one base away. CDR3: CASSTRGRADTQYF. Here the CDR3 DNA reads TGTGCCAGCAGCACCCGGGGCCGCGCAGATACGCAGTATTTT. The rearrangement uses TRBV7-9 and TRBJ2-3; D tentatively reads TRBD1 or TRBD2 (5 bases each). V shed 5 bases and J shed 4 bases, with 13 bases lying between them. CDR1 and CDR2 (germline): SEHNR, FQNEAQ (reference sequence). This CDR3 is 14 amino acids long.

This clonotype showed up just a few times. The CDR3 is CASSLTGGSPLHF. The DNA of the CDR3 is TGTGCCAGCAGCCTGACAGGTGGTTCACCCCTCCACTTT. V usage is TRBV9 and J usage is TRBJ1-6, with a weak D call TRBD1 (6 bases). With 4 bases removed from V and 9 bases from J, the gap between germline ends came to 11 bases. The CDR3 sequence is 13 residues long. CDR1 SGDLS and CDR2 YYNGEE come from the germline V gene.

In this sample, this clonotype turned up many times. The chain recombines TRBV9 with TRBJ2-3; unclear D gene. The CDR3 loop spans 17 amino acids. Per the germline V gene, CDR1 is SGDLS and CDR2 is YYNGEE. Deletions cut 4 bases from V and 0 bases from J, with 18 bases between. CDR3 DNA: TGTGCCAGCAGCTCAACCCCAGGCCGGACGAGCACAGATACGCAGTATTTT. This translates into CASSSTPGRTSTDTQYF.

The CDR3 coding sequence is TGTGCCAGTAGTTACAGGTCAGGCCCCGGGGACTACGAGCAGTACTTC. Translating it yields CASSYRSGPGDYEQYF. The chain is built from TRBV19 and TRBJ2-7; possibly TRBD1 or TRBD2 for D (5 bases each). There are 16 residues in the CDR3. The germline V gene encodes CDR1 LNHDA and CDR2 SQIVND (reference sequence). Trimming stripped 5 bases from V and 3 bases from J, with 20 bases between.

There are a few counts of this clonotype. The chain employs TRBV7-6 and TRBJ1-1; D gene ambiguous. Trimming shortened V by 4 bases and J by 0 bases, and 9 bases separated the two germline ends. In germline, CDR1 is SGHVS, CDR2 FNYEAQ. This CDR3 is 14 amino acids long. CDR3 nucleotides: TGTGCCAGCAGCTCTGAGTATATGAACACTGAAGCTTTCTTT. This translates into CASSSEYMNTEAFF.

This clonotype was counted only a few times. V and J are TRBV5-1 and TRBJ2-3; D might be TRBD2 (7 bases). Germline V lookup: CDR1 SGHRS, CDR2 YFSETQ. This CDR3 has 16 residues. V shed 0 bases and J shed 3 bases, with 14 bases lying between them. The CDR3 nucleotides are TGCGCCAGCAGCTTGGGGGGGGGCTTTGGTACAGATACGCAGTATTTT. Its protein is CASSLGGGFGTDTQYF.

The genes are TRBV28 and TRBJ1-1; 9 bases align to TRBD1. Germline CDR1 reads MDHEN; CDR2 reads SYDVKM. The trim removed 5 bases at V and 2 bases at J, leaving 6 bases unmatched. This CDR3 has 15 residues. CDR3 nucleotide sequence: TGTGCCAGCAGTCTTTGGACAGGGGAAAACACTGAAGCTTTCTTT. This translates into CASSLWTGENTEAFF.

Many counts were recorded for this clonotype. CDR3 in DNA: TGTGCCAGCAGCTTAGCGTCCGGGACTGAAGCTTTCTTT. This codes for CASSLASGTEAFF. This sequence joins TRBV7-9 and TRBJ1-1, with unresolved D. The CDR3 has 13 residues. The V gene's germline CDR1 is SEHNR and CDR2 FQNEAQ (reference sequence). The V end was cut by 0 bases, the J end by 5 bases, with 7 bases between.

This clonotype was seen ten or more times. The chain has TRBV15 and TRBJ1-2; D remains ambiguous. The CDR3 length is 13 residues. Trimming left V 2 bases short and J 7 bases short, with 11 bases between. The germline V gene has CDR1 LNHNV and CDR2 YYDKDF (reference sequence). The CDR3 nucleotides are TGTGCCACCAGCAGATCGGCCGGGAGTGGCTACACCTTC. Translated, it gives CATSRSAGSGYTF.

This clonotype occurred many times. The chain carries TRBV10-2 and TRBJ2-5; 13 bases are a match to TRBD2. V shed 6 bases and J 5 bases; nucleotides not matched to a gene: 6. This CDR3 is 15 amino acids long. Germline V lookup: CDR1 WSHSY, CDR2 SAAADI. CDR3 DNA: TGCGCCAGCAGGAGGACTAGCGGGGGAAGGGAGACCCAGTACTTC. Its protein is CASRRTSGGRETQYF.

This clonotype has more than one count but fewer than ten. V is TRBV30 and J is TRBJ1-5; D is undetermined. The germline V and J ends were trimmed by 6 bases and 1 base, with 19 bases remaining between them. The germline gives CDR1 GTSNPN, CDR2 SVGIG (reference sequence). This CDR3 is 16 amino acids long. Here the CDR3 DNA reads TGTGCCTGCACCTACAGTGGCGAAAGGAGCAATCAGCCCCAGCATTTT. This encodes CACTYSGERSNQPQHF.

This clonotype was seen ten or more times. Here the CDR3 reads CASSPYKNTEAFF. The CDR3, as DNA: TGTGCCAGCAGCCCCTACAAGAACACTGAAGCTTTCTTT. The chain employs TRBV7-6 and TRBJ1-1, with unresolved D. This CDR3 comprises 13 residues. Trimming took off 5 bases at V and 1 base at J, with 8 bases between the two ends. Germline V CDR1 and CDR2: SGHVS, FNYEAQ.

This clonotype was recorded at least ten times. This sequence joins TRBV20-1 and TRBJ2-5; TRBD1 matches at 7 bases. After removal of 1 base from V and 5 bases from J, the junction contained 10 bases not matched to a gene. Germline values: CDR1 DFQATT, CDR2 SNEGSKA (reference sequence). The CDR3 has 15 amino acids. As DNA, the CDR3 is TGCAGTGCTAGAGGTTGGGACAGAGGGGACGAGACCCAGTACTTC. Translated, it gives CSARGWDRGDETQYF.

This clonotype was found a few times. This chain links TRBV11-2 with TRBJ1-1, with D uncertain. Trimming removed 3 bases at V and 3 bases at J, with 8 bases between. This CDR3 is built from 13 residues. Germline loops: CDR1 SGHAT, CDR2 FQNNGV. CDR3: CASSLGTHTEAFF. The DNA for the CDR3 is TGTGCCAGCAGCTTGGGCACCCACACTGAAGCTTTCTTT.

Ten or more counts support this clonotype. CDR3 DNA sequence: TGTGCCAGCACCCTGGGACAGGGGGCAGTGAACACCGGGGAGCTGTTTTTT. Amino acids: CASTLGQGAVNTGELFF. The gene calls are TRBV7-8 and TRBJ2-2, with 12 bases that match TRBD1. The CDR3 consists of 17 residues. CDR1 is SGHVS, CDR2 FQNEAQ, per germline. The V segment lost 7 bases and the J segment 1 base; nucleotides outside the gene matches: 7.

This clonotype was picked up many times. The chain combines TRBV6-2 or TRBV6-3 with TRBJ2-5, with D possibly TRBD2 on 5 matching bases. The CDR3 spans 14 residues. Trimming took off 6 bases at V and 4 bases at J, with 15 bases between the two ends. The germline V gene has CDR1 MNHEY and CDR2 SVGEGT. The CDR3: CASRPANGIETQYF. The CDR3 DNA is TGTGCCAGCAGACCCGCTAACGGGATAGAGACCCAGTACTTC.